A selection of T cell receptor beta chains follows, all from one sample in a study of OX40 agonist ivuxolimab in advanced cancers. The protocol was immunoSEQ multiplex PCR, while the TCRdb copy is restricted to in-frame clones and leaves out a portion. The data contain roughly 50,000 clones, around 92% of them singletons. The sample consisted of CD4+ or CD8+ T cells sorted from blood, taken in a trial of the OX40 agonist ivuxolimab. All receptors come from an adult with an advanced solid tumor such as melanoma, head and neck, liver or kidney cancer. CDR3s include the opening cysteine and the closing phenylalanine or tryptophan. A D gene is named only where the DNA matches it firmly. Clone size appears in some rows only: once, few, many, or a class for an expanded clone.

d_call: TRBD1; j_call: TRBJ2-1; v_call: TRBV13; clone_size: once; cdr3_nt: TGTGCCAGCAGGGGTTGGGGGACAGGGTATAGGATCAGCGATGAGCAGTTCTTC; cdr3_aa: CASRGWGTGYRISDEQFF
d_call: .; j_call: TRBJ1-5; v_call: TRBV4-3; clone_size: .; cdr3_nt: TGCGCCAGCAGCCAGGGTGTAGGGGAGCGGAATCAGCCCCAGCATTTT; cdr3_aa: CASSQGVGERNQPQHF
d_call: .; j_call: TRBJ1-2; v_call: TRBV30; clone_size: .; cdr3_nt: TGTGCCTGGAGTGTGACGTCGGGGGGCTACACCTTC; cdr3_aa: CAWSVTSGGYTF
d_call: .; j_call: TRBJ2-1; v_call: TRBV5-1; clone_size: once; cdr3_nt: TGCGCCAGCAGCTTGTCGTATCTTGAGGGACTCTACAATGAGCAGTTCTTC; cdr3_aa: CASSLSYLEGLYNEQFF
d_call: TRBD2; j_call: TRBJ2-7; v_call: TRBV7-2; clone_size: .; cdr3_nt: TGTGCCAGCAGCTTAGACGCGGGGGGCCAGCCCTACGAGCAGTACTTC; cdr3_aa: CASSLDAGGQPYEQYF
d_call: .; j_call: TRBJ1-1; v_call: TRBV19; clone_size: .; cdr3_nt: TGTGCCAGTAGTATGTCCACTGAAGCTTTCTTT; cdr3_aa: CASSMSTEAFF
d_call: .; j_call: TRBJ1-1; v_call: TRBV2; clone_size: .; cdr3_nt: TGTGCCAGCAGTGCAGGGATGGGGACTGAAGCTTTCTTT; cdr3_aa: CASSAGMGTEAFF
d_call: .; j_call: TRBJ1-2; v_call: TRBV6-5; clone_size: .; cdr3_nt: TGTGCCAGCAGCCTCAGCATAAACTATGGCTACACCTTC; cdr3_aa: CASSLSINYGYTF
d_call: .; j_call: TRBJ2-1; v_call: TRBV5-6; clone_size: .; cdr3_nt: TGTGCCAGCAGTTCACTCGACAATGAGCAGTTCTTC; cdr3_aa: CASSSLDNEQFF
d_call: .; j_call: TRBJ2-2; v_call: TRBV5-1; clone_size: .; cdr3_nt: TGCGCCAGCAGCTTGGTTGAAGGGGGTGCTAACACCGGGGAGCTGTTTTTT; cdr3_aa: CASSLVEGGANTGELFF
d_call: .; j_call: TRBJ2-1; v_call: TRBV11-3; clone_size: few; cdr3_nt: TGTGCCAGCAGTTCCGCGGGGCTGAACAATGAGCAGTTCTTC; cdr3_aa: CASSSAGLNNEQFF
d_call: .; j_call: TRBJ2-7; v_call: TRBV6-4; clone_size: once; cdr3_nt: TGTGCCAGCAGTGACTCGACCGGGGGCGCGGCCGAGCAGTACTTC; cdr3_aa: CASSDSTGGAAEQYF
d_call: .; j_call: TRBJ1-5; v_call: TRBV30; clone_size: .; cdr3_nt: TGTGCCTGGAGTGAGGCAGCCTTTGGGAATCAGCCCCAGCATTTT; cdr3_aa: CAWSEAAFGNQPQHF
d_call: .; j_call: TRBJ2-1; v_call: TRBV9; clone_size: .; cdr3_nt: TGTGCCAGCAGCATAACAGGGACATCCCAGGGCAATGAGCAGTTCTTC; cdr3_aa: CASSITGTSQGNEQFF
d_call: .; j_call: TRBJ2-7; v_call: TRBV9; clone_size: .; cdr3_nt: TGTGCCAGCAGTTCTTGGGACTTCGAGCAGTACTTC; cdr3_aa: CASSSWDFEQYF
d_call: .; j_call: TRBJ1-3; v_call: TRBV19; clone_size: few; cdr3_nt: TGTGCCAGTAGTACCCAAATTACTGGAAACACCATATATTTT; cdr3_aa: CASSTQITGNTIYF
d_call: .; j_call: TRBJ1-2; v_call: TRBV4-3; clone_size: .; cdr3_nt: TGCGCCAGCAGCCAAGATCAGGGGATCGGCTATGGCTACACCTTC; cdr3_aa: CASSQDQGIGYGYTF
d_call: TRBD2; j_call: TRBJ2-7; v_call: TRBV29-1; clone_size: .; cdr3_nt: TGCAGCGTTCCAGTAGCGGGAGGGCCGGACGAGCAGTACTTC; cdr3_aa: CSVPVAGGPDEQYF
d_call: TRBD1; j_call: TRBJ2-7; v_call: TRBV11-3; clone_size: .; cdr3_nt: TGTGCCAGCAGCACCCGTGATAGCGGAGGACAGGGTCTCCTCGGGCAGTACTTC; cdr3_aa: CASSTRDSGGQGLLGQYF
d_call: TRBD1; j_call: TRBJ1-1; v_call: TRBV7-3; clone_size: .; cdr3_nt: TGTGCCAGCAGCTTAGGAGGGGGCGGCACTGAAGCTTTCTTT; cdr3_aa: CASSLGGGGTEAFF
d_call: TRBD1; j_call: TRBJ2-2; v_call: TRBV7-9; clone_size: .; cdr3_nt: TGTGCCAGCAGCTCGTTTAGACAGGGTTTTGAAGCCGGGGAGCTGTTTTTT; cdr3_aa: CASSSFRQGFEAGELFF
d_call: .; j_call: TRBJ1-2; v_call: TRBV29-1; clone_size: .; cdr3_nt: TGCAGCGCAAGAAATAAACAGGGAGCTAACTATGGCTACACCTTC; cdr3_aa: CSARNKQGANYGYTF
d_call: .; j_call: TRBJ2-1; v_call: TRBV7-9; clone_size: once; cdr3_nt: TGTGCCAGCACCACTTTCGGGGACAATGAGCAGTTCTTC; cdr3_aa: CASTTFGDNEQFF
d_call: .; j_call: TRBJ2-1; v_call: TRBV4-2; clone_size: .; cdr3_nt: TGTGCCAGCAGCCCAAACCTAGGGGGGGCCTACAATGAGCAGTTCTTC; cdr3_aa: CASSPNLGGAYNEQFF
d_call: TRBD1; j_call: TRBJ2-3; v_call: TRBV13; clone_size: .; cdr3_nt: TGTGCCAGCAGCCCAATCGCCTCGCCGGGACAGGGTTCAGATACGCAGTATTTT; cdr3_aa: CASSPIASPGQGSDTQYF
d_call: .; j_call: TRBJ2-7; v_call: TRBV7-3; clone_size: .; cdr3_nt: TGTGCCAGCAGCCGGGACACCTATTACGAGCAGTACTTC; cdr3_aa: CASSRDTYYEQYF
d_call: TRBD2; j_call: TRBJ2-1; v_call: TRBV9; clone_size: .; cdr3_nt: TGTGCCAGCAGCGTAGTTGGCGGGGGCTACAATGAGCAGTTCTTC; cdr3_aa: CASSVVGGGYNEQFF
d_call: TRBD1; j_call: TRBJ2-3; v_call: TRBV5-4; clone_size: once; cdr3_nt: TGTGCCAGCAGCCCTCCCGAGGGGGCCCCCACAGATACGCAGTATTTT; cdr3_aa: CASSPPEGAPTDTQYF
d_call: .; j_call: TRBJ2-7; v_call: TRBV7-8; clone_size: .; cdr3_nt: TGTGCCAGCAGTCCGAGAGAGCAGTACTTC; cdr3_aa: CASSPREQYF
d_call: TRBD1; j_call: TRBJ1-1; v_call: TRBV7-8; clone_size: once; cdr3_nt: TGTGCCAGCAGCGCCCCCCAGGGGGCTTCGGGGAACACTGAAGCTTTCTTT; cdr3_aa: CASSAPQGASGNTEAFF
d_call: .; j_call: TRBJ1-1; v_call: TRBV6-5; clone_size: .; cdr3_nt: TGTGCCAGCAACCCCCTGGGGTTCACTGAAGCTTTCTTT; cdr3_aa: CASNPLGFTEAFF
d_call: .; j_call: TRBJ1-1; v_call: TRBV5-6; clone_size: .; cdr3_nt: TGTGCCAGCAGGGAAAGACAGTCTTTTTATATGAACACTGAAGCTTTCTTT; cdr3_aa: CASRERQSFYMNTEAFF
d_call: TRBD2; j_call: TRBJ2-1; v_call: TRBV19; clone_size: .; cdr3_nt: TGTGCCAGTGGAACCGGGACTAGCTATTACAATGAGCAGTTCTTC; cdr3_aa: CASGTGTSYYNEQFF
d_call: .; j_call: TRBJ2-7; v_call: TRBV7-3; clone_size: .; cdr3_nt: TGTGCCAGCAGCCCACATTTGAGCTCCTACGAGCAGTACTTC; cdr3_aa: CASSPHLSSYEQYF
d_call: TRBD1; j_call: TRBJ1-3; v_call: TRBV13; clone_size: .; cdr3_nt: TGTGTCAGCAGCTTATGGGGACAGCACTCTGGAAACACCATATATTTT; cdr3_aa: CVSSLWGQHSGNTIYF
d_call: .; j_call: TRBJ1-1; v_call: TRBV9; clone_size: few; cdr3_nt: TGTGCCAGCAGCGTAGGGAACTTGAACACTGAAGCTTTCTTT; cdr3_aa: CASSVGNLNTEAFF
d_call: TRBD2; j_call: TRBJ2-3; v_call: TRBV4-1; clone_size: .; cdr3_nt: TGCGCCAGCAGCCAAGAGCCCAGCGGGGGAGCGGATACGCAGTATTTT; cdr3_aa: CASSQEPSGGADTQYF
d_call: .; j_call: TRBJ1-3; v_call: TRBV18; clone_size: .; cdr3_nt: TGTGCCAGCTCACCACCATATACGACTGGAAACACCATATATTTT; cdr3_aa: CASSPPYTTGNTIYF
d_call: .; j_call: TRBJ2-2; v_call: TRBV13; clone_size: .; cdr3_nt: TGTGCCAGCAGCGATAGCGGGGAGCTGTTTTTT; cdr3_aa: CASSDSGELFF
d_call: .; j_call: TRBJ2-3; v_call: TRBV6-5; clone_size: .; cdr3_nt: TGTGCCAGCAGTCCCACCTGGGTCACAGATACGCAGTATTTT; cdr3_aa: CASSPTWVTDTQYF
d_call: .; j_call: TRBJ2-3; v_call: TRBV6-4; clone_size: .; cdr3_nt: TGTGCCAGCAGTGAGGGGGGACAGAGCACAGATACGCAGTATTTT; cdr3_aa: CASSEGGQSTDTQYF
d_call: .; j_call: TRBJ2-3; v_call: TRBV27; clone_size: many; cdr3_nt: TGTGCCAGCAGGATCACCGTGCTGGGCACAGATACGCAGTATTTT; cdr3_aa: CASRITVLGTDTQYF
d_call: TRBD1; j_call: TRBJ2-7; v_call: TRBV5-8; clone_size: .; cdr3_nt: TGTGCCAGCAGCGTCCCCGGGACAGGAGAATACGAGCAGTACTTC; cdr3_aa: CASSVPGTGEYEQYF
d_call: .; j_call: TRBJ2-5; v_call: TRBV4-1; clone_size: .; cdr3_nt: TGCGCCAGCAGCCAAGAGGGGTTGGGAGAGACCCAGTACTTC; cdr3_aa: CASSQEGLGETQYF
d_call: .; j_call: TRBJ2-7; v_call: TRBV27; clone_size: .; cdr3_nt: TGTGCCAGCTCCGAGGTGGTTGGGGGCTCCTACGAGCAGTACTTC; cdr3_aa: CASSEVVGGSYEQYF
d_call: .; j_call: TRBJ2-7; v_call: TRBV18; clone_size: once; cdr3_nt: TGTGCCAGCTCACCACCGTTAAAGGCATCGATCTACGAGCAGTACTTC; cdr3_aa: CASSPPLKASIYEQYF